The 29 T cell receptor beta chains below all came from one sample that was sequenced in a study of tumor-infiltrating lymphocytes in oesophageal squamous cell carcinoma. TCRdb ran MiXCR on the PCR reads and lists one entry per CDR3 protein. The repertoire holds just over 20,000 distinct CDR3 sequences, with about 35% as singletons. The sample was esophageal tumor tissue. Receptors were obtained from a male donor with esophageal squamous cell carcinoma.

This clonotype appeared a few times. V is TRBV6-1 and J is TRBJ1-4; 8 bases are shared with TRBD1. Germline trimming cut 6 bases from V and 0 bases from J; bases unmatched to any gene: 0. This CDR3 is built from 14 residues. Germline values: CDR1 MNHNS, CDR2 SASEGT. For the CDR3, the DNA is TGTGCCAGCAGGACAGGGGCAACTAATGAAAAACTGTTTTTT. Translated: CASRTGATNEKLFF.

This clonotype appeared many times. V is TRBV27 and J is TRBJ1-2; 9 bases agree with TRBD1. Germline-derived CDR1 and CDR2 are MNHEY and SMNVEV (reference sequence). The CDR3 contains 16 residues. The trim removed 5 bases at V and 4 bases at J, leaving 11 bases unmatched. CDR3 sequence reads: CASSPGQGRSFYGYTF. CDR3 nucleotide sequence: TGTGCCAGCAGTCCTGGACAGGGGAGAAGTTTCTATGGCTACACCTTC.

The CDR3 nucleotides read TGTGCCAGCAGTGAAGCGGGACAGGGGGCCCGGAGCTCCTATAATTCACCCCTCCACTTT. Translating it yields CASSEAGQGARSSYNSPLHF. The V gene is TRBV7-2, the J gene TRBJ1-6, with 12 bases lining up with TRBD1. The CDR3 extends over 20 amino acids. Per the germline V gene, CDR1 is SGHTA and CDR2 is FQGNSA. The ends lost 6 bases at V and 0 bases at J; junction bases unmatched: 12.

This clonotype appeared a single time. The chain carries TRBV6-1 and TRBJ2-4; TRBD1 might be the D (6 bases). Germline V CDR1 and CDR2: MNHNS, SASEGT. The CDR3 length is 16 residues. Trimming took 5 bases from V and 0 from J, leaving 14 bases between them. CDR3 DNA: TGTGCCAGCAGTAAAGGACAGATGCTAGCCAAAAACATTCAGTACTTC. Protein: CASSKGQMLAKNIQYF.

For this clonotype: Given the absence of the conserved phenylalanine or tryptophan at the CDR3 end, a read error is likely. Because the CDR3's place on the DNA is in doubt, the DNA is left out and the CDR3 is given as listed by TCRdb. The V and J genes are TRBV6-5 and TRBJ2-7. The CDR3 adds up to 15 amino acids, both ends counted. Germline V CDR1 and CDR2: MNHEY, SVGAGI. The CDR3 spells CASSYSSRVGYTFGS.

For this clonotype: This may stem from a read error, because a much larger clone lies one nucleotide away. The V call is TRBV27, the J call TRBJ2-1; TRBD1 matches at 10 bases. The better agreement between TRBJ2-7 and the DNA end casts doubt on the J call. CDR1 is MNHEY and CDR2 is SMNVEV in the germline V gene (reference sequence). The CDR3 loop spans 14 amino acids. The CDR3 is CASRSGTGVNEQYF. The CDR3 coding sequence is TGTGCCAGCAGAAGTGGGACAGGGGTGAATGAGCAGTACTTC.

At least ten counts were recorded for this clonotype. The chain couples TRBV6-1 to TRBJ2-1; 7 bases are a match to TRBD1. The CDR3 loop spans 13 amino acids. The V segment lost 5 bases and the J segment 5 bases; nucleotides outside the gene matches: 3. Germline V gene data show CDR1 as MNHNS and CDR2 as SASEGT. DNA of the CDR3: TGTGCCAGCAGTCAACAGGGGAACAATGAGCAGTTCTTC. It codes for CASSQQGNNEQFF.

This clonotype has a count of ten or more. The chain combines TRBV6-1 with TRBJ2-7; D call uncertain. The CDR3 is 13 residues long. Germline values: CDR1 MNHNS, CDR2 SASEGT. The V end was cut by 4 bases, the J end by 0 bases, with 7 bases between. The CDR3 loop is CASSGWSSYEQYF. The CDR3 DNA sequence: TGTGCCAGCAGTGGGTGGAGCTCCTACGAGCAGTACTTC.

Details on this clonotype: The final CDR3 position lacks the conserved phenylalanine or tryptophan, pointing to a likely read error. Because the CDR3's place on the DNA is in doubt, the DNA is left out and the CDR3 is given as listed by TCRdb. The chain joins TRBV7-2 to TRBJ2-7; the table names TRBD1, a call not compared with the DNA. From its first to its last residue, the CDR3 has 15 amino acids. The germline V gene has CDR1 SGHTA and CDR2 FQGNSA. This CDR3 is CASSSVGTYGYTFGS.

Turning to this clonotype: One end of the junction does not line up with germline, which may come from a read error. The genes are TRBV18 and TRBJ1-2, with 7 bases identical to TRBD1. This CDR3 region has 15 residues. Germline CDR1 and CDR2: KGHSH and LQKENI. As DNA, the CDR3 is TGTGCCAGCTCTCCACAGGGGCCCCGCTACTATGGCTACACCTTC. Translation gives CASSPQGPRYYGYTF.

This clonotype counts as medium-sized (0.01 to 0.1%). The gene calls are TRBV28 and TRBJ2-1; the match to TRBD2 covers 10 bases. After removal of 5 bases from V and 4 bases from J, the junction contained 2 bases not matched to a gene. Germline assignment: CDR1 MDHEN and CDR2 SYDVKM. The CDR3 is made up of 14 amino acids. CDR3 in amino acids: CASSTTSGYNEQFF. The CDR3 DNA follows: TGTGCCAGCAGTACGACTAGCGGGTACAATGAGCAGTTCTTC.

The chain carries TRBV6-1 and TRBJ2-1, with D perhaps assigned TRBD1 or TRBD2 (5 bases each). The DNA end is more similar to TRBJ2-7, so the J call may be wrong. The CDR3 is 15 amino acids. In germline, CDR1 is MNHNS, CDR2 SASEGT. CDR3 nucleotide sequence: TGTGCCAGCAGTGATACCGGGACCCCCTTCTACGAGCAGTACTTC. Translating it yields CASSDTGTPFYEQYF.

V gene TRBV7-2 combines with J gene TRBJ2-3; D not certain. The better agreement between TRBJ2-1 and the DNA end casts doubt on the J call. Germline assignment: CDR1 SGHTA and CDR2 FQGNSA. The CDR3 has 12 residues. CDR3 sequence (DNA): TGTGCCAGCAGCTCCCTCGCGGCAGAGCAGTTCTTC. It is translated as CASSSLAAEQFF.

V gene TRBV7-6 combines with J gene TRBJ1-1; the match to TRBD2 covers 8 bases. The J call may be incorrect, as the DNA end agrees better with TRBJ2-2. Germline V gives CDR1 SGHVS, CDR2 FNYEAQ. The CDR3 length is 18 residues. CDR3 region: CASSLASSGPIHTGELFF. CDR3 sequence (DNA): TGTGCCAGCAGCTTAGCTTCTAGCGGGCCAATTCACACCGGGGAGCTGTTTTTT.

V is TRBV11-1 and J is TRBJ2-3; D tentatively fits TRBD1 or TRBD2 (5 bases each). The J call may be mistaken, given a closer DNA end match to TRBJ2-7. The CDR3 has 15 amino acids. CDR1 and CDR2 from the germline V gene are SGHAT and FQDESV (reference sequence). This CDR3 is CASSPRDASFYEQYF. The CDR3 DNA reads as TGTGCCAGCAGCCCCCGGGACGCAAGTTTCTACGAGCAGTACTTC.

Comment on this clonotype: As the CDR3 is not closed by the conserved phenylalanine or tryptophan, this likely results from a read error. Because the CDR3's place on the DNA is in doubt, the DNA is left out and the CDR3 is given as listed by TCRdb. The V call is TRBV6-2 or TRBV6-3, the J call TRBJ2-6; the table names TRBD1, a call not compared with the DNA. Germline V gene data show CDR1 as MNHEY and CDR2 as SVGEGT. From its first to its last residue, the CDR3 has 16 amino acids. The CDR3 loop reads CASSYGGAKNIQYFGA.

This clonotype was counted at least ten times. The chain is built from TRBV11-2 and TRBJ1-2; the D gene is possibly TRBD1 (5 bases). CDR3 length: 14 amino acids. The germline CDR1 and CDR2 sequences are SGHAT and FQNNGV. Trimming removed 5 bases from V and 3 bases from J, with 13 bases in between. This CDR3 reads CASSVAGSDYGYTF. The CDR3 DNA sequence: TGTGCCAGCAGCGTGGCAGGGTCGGACTATGGCTACACCTTC.

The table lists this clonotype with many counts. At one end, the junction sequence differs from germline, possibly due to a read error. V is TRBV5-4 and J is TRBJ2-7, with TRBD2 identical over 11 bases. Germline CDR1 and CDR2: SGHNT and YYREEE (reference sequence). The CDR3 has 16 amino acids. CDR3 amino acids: CASSNRLAGFQVEQYF. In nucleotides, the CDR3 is TGCGCCAGCAGCAACCGACTAGCGGGATTTCAAGTAGAGCAGTACTTC.

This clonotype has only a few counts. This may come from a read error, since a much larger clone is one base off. Here the CDR3 reads CASSYYGLFANTGELYF. Here the CDR3 DNA reads TGTGCCAGCAGCTATTACGGGTTGTTCGCGAACACCGGGGAGCTGTATTTT. The chain recombines TRBV11-2 with TRBJ2-5, with TRBD2 as a possible D gene (5 bases). The CDR3 runs 17 residues. From germline, CDR1 is SGHAT and CDR2 FQNNGV.

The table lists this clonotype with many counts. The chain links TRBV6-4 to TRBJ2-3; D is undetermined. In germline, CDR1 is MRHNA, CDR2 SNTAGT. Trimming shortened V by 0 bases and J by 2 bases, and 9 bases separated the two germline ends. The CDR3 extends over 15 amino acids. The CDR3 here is CASSDSPEHTDTQYF. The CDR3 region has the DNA TGTGCCAGCAGTGACTCCCCGGAACACACAGATACGCAGTATTTT.

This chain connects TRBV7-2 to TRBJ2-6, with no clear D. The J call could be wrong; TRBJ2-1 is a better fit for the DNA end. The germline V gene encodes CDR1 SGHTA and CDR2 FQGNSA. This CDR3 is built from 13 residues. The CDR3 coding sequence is TGTGCCAGCAGCTTAGGGCTTTTGGATGAGCAGTTCTTC. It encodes CASSLGLLDEQFF.

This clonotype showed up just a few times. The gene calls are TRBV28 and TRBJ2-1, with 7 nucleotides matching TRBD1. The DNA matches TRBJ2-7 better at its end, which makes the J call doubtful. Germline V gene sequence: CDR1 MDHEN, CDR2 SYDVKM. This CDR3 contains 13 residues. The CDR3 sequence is CASNPGQSYEQYF. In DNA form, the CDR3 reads TGTGCCAGCAATCCGGGACAGTCCTACGAGCAGTACTTC.

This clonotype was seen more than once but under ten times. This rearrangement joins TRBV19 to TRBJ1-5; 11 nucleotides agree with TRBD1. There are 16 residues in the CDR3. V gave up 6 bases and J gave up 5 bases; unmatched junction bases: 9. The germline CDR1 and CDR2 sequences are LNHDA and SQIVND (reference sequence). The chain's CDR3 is CASSTAGTGGYQPQHF. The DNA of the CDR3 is TGTGCCAGTAGCACCGCCGGGACAGGGGGTTATCAGCCCCAGCATTTT.

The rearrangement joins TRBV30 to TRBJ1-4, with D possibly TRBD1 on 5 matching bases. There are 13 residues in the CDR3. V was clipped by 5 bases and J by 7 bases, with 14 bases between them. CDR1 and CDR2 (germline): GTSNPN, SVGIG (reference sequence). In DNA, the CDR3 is TGTGCCTGGGGCGAAGGGGCTAGTGAAAAACTGTTTTTT. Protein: CAWGEGASEKLFF.

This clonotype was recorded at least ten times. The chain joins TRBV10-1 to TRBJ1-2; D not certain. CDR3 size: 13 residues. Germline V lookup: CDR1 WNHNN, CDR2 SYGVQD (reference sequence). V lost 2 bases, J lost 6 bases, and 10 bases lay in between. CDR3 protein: CASSEGQNNGYTF. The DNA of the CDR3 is TGCGCCAGCAGTGAGGGCCAGAATAATGGCTACACCTTC.

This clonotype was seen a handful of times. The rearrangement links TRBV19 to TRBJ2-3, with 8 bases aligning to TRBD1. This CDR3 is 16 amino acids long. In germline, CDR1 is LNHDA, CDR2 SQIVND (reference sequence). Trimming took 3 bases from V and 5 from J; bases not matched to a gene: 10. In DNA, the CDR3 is TGTGCCAGTAGTATCTTTCTCAGGGGGCTTGAAGATACGCAGTATTTT. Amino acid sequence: CASSIFLRGLEDTQYF.

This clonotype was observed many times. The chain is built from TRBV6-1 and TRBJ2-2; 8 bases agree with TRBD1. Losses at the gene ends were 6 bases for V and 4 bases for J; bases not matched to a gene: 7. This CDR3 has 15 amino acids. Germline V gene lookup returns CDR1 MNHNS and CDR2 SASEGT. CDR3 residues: CASRRQGRLTGELFF. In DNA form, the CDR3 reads TGTGCCAGCAGGAGACAGGGGCGACTCACCGGGGAGCTGTTTTTT.

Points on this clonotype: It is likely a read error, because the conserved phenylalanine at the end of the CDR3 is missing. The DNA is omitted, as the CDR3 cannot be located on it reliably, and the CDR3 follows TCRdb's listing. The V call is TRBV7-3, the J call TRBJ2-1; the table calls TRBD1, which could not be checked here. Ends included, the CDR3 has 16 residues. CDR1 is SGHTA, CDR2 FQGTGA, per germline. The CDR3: CASSSQTGERDPVLRA.

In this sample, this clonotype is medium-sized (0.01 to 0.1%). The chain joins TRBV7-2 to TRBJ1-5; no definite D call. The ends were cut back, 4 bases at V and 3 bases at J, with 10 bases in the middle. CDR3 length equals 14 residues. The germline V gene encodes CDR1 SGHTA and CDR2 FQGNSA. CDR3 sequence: CASSSSNNNQPQHF. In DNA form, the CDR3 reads TGTGCCAGCAGCTCCTCGAATAACAATCAGCCCCAGCATTTT.